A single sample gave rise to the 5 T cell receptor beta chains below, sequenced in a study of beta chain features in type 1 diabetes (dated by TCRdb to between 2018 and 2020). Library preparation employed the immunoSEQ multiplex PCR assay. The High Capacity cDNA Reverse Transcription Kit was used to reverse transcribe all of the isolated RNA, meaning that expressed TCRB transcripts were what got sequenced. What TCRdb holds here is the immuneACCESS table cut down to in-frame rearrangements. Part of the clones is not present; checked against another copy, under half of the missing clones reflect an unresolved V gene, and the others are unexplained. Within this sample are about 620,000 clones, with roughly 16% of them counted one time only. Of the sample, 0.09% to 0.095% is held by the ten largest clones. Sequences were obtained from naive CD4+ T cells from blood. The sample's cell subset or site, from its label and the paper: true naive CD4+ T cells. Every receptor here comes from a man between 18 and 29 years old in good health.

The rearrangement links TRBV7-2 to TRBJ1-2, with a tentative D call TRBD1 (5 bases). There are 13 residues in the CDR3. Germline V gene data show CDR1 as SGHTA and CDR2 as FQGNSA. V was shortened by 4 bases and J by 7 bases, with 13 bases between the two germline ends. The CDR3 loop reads CASSSPGGSGYTF. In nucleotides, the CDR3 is TGTGCCAGCAGCTCCCCGGGGGGGTCTGGCTACACCTTC.

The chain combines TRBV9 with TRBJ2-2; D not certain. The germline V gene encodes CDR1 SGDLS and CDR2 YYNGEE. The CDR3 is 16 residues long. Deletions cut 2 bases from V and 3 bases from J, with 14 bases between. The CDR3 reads CASSVEIALHTGELFF. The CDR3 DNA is TGTGCCAGCAGCGTCGAAATAGCTCTACACACCGGGGAGCTGTTTTTT.

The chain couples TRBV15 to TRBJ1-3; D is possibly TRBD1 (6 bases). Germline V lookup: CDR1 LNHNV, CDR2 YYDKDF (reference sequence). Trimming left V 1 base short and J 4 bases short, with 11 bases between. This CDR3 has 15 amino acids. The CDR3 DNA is TGTGCCACCAGCAGAGGCGGGACACTCGGAAACACCATATATTTT. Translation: CATSRGGTLGNTIYF.

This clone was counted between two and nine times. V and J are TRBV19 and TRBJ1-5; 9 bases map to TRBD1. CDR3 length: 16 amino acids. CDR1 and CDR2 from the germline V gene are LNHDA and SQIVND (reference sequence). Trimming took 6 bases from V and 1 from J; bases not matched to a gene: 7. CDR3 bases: TGTGCCAGTAGAGATTCCGGGACAGGGAGCAATCAGCCCCAGCATTTT. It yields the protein CASRDSGTGSNQPQHF. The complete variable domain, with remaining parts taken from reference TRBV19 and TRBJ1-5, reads DGGITQSPKYLFRKEGQNVTLSCEQNLNHDAMYWYRQDPGQGLRLIYYSQIVNDFQKGDIAEGYSVSREKKESFPLTVTSAQKNPTAFYLCASRDSGTGSNQPQHFGDGTRLSIL.

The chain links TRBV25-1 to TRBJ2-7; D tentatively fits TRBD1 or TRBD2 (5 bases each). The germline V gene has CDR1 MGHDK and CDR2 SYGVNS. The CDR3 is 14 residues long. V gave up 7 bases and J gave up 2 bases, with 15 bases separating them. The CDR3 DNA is TGTGCCAGCACCCGGGACGGTGATACCTACGAGCAGTACTTC. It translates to CASTRDGDTYEQYF.